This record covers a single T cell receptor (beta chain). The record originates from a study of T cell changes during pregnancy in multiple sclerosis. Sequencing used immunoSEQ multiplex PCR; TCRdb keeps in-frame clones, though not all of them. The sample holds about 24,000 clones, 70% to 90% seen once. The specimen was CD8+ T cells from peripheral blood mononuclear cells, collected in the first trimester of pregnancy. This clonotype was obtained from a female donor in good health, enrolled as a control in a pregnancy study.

CDR3: CASSSDRASNQPQHF. CDR3 nucleotides: TGTGCCAGCAGCTCAGACAGGGCCAGCAATCAGCCCCAGCATTTT. The V gene is TRBV11-3, the J gene TRBJ1-5; 7 bases fit TRBD1. CDR3 size: 15 residues. The V segment lost 4 bases and the J segment 1 base; nucleotides outside the gene matches: 4. Germline V lookup: CDR1 SGHNT, CDR2 YENEEA. Complete variable domain (other parts from reference TRBV11-3 and TRBJ1-5): EAGVVQSPRYKIIEKKQPVAFWCNPISGHNTLYWYLQNLGQGPELLIRYENEEAVDDSQLPKDRFSAERLKGVDSTLKIQPAELGDSAVYLCASSSDRASNQPQHFGDGTRLSIL.